This T cell receptor (beta chain) comes out of a study of shared clonotypes between healthy human individuals. Across the whole study: CD4 naive and CD4 memory each took three plates per donor, while CD8 naive took two and CD8 memory one. Findings and caveats of the study: In general, naive subsets displayed greater estimated richness than memory subsets did.

A remark on this clone: Its cognate antigen is unknown.

Here immunoSEQ multiplex PCR was the method, and the copy in TCRdb shows in-frame clones only, minus some. Of under 2.5 million clones listed, approximately 90% are singletons. This TCR came from a man in his late teens or twenties in good health. Some clones in this sample may be carry-over from other donors' samples. Sequenced sample: naive CD4+ T cells from PBMCs. Subset given: CD45RA+ positively selected.

CDR3 protein: CASSAPGQGVQPQHF. In DNA, the CDR3 is TGTGCCAGCAGCGCCCCGGGACAGGGTGTTCAGCCCCAGCATTTT. The rearrangement links TRBV9 to TRBJ1-5; 9 nucleotides match TRBD1. The CDR3 extends over 15 amino acids. V lost 3 bases, J lost 6 bases, and 7 bases stayed unmatched. CDR1 and CDR2 from the germline V gene are SGDLS and YYNGEE.